A selection of T cell receptor beta chains follows, all from one sample in a study of PD-1 blockade in mismatch repair-deficient tumors. Profiling relied on immunoSEQ multiplex PCR, and the TCRdb table lists in-frame clones only, not all of them. Counted here are around 62,000 clones, around 80% occurring once; the ten biggest clones make up approximately 5%. Sequencing used peripheral blood, obtained 2 weeks after starting pembrolizumab. These receptors were collected from an adult with mismatch repair-deficient cancer. The CDR3 runs from the conserved cysteine through the conserved F or W. The D gene is left open where the match is weak. Part of the rows lack a size; the others show once, few, many or a class for expanded clones.

j_call	v_call	clone_size	d_call	cdr3_nt	cdr3_aa
TRBJ1-3	TRBV2	NA	NA	TGTGCCAGCAGTGCAGAGGGGATCTCTGGAAACACCATATATTTT	CASSAEGISGNTIYF
TRBJ2-1	TRBV7-6	NA	NA	TGTGCCAGCAGCCCTGAGCGCGGGGTTTACAATGAGCAGTTCTTC	CASSPERGVYNEQFF
TRBJ2-5	TRBV2	NA	NA	TGTGCCAGCACCCCGGACAGAGGAGGAGAGACCCAGTACTTC	CASTPDRGGETQYF
TRBJ1-1	TRBV7-2	NA	NA	TGTGCCAGCAGAAGAGGGGGTGTGAACACTGAAGCTTTCTTT	CASRRGGVNTEAFF
TRBJ1-1	TRBV5-6	NA	NA	TGTGCCAGCAGCTTGGCAGGGCACACTGAAGCTTTCTTT	CASSLAGHTEAFF
TRBJ2-2	TRBV14	NA	TRBD1	TGTGCCAGCAGCCAACGGGACAGGGCCTCATCAACCGGGGAGCTGTTTTTT	CASSQRDRASSTGELFF
TRBJ2-2	TRBV15	NA	TRBD1	TGTGCCACCAGCAGAGAGCCCCCATGGGGACAGGGGACCGGGGAGCTGTTTTTT	CATSREPPWGQGTGELFF
TRBJ2-3	TRBV30	NA	NA	TGTGCCTGGAGTAGTCGCGGACTGGATACGCAGTATTTT	CAWSSRGLDTQYF
TRBJ2-3	TRBV30	once	TRBD2	TGTGCCTGGAGTAACCGGGGGGGAGGGGCAGATACGCAGTATTTT	CAWSNRGGGADTQYF
TRBJ1-3	TRBV7-9	NA	TRBD1	TGTGCCAGCAGCCAGGGACAGACCTCTGGAAACACCATATATTTT	CASSQGQTSGNTIYF
TRBJ1-1	TRBV2	NA	NA	TGTGCCAGCCAAATTGAGGGTGAAGCTTTCTTT	CASQIEGEAFF
TRBJ2-1	TRBV27	few	NA	TGTGCCAGCAGTTTTGAGACAGGCTTTACGCATGAGCAGTTCTTC	CASSFETGFTHEQFF
TRBJ1-5	TRBV7-9	NA	NA	TGTGCCACCCGATCGGTCGATAATAGCAATCAGCCCCAGCATTTT	CATRSVDNSNQPQHF
TRBJ2-3	TRBV9	NA	NA	TGTGCCAGCAGCGCCGGTAGCGGTCCAGATACGCAGTATTTT	CASSAGSGPDTQYF
TRBJ1-2	TRBV30	few	TRBD1	TGTGCCTCCATCCCGAAGACAGGGACGGGAGTTAACTATGGCTACACCTTC	CASIPKTGTGVNYGYTF
TRBJ1-2	TRBV29-1	NA	NA	TGCAGCGTTGAAGATGGGGGTTATGGCTACACCTTC	CSVEDGGYGYTF
TRBJ1-6	TRBV30	NA	NA	TGTGCCTGGAGTGAGGTTCGCGGTTCACCCCTCCACTTT	CAWSEVRGSPLHF
TRBJ2-2	TRBV10-3	NA	TRBD1	TGTGCCAGTATGCGGACAGGGGAGTTCACCGGGGAGCTGTTTTTT	CASMRTGEFTGELFF
TRBJ2-1	TRBV19	NA	TRBD2	TGTGCCAGTAGTATAAGGAAAGCGGGAGAGGGTGAGCAGTTCTTC	CASSIRKAGEGEQFF
TRBJ2-1	TRBV6-5	NA	NA	TGTGCCAGCACCCTAGTCAATGAGCAGTTCTTC	CASTLVNEQFF
TRBJ2-7	TRBV14	NA	NA	TGTGCCAGCAGCGGCGGCGGCTACGAGCAGTACTTC	CASSGGGYEQYF
TRBJ1-1	TRBV7-8	NA	NA	TGTGCCAGCAGCTTTGCAGAGAACACTGAAGCTTTCTTT	CASSFAENTEAFF
TRBJ2-7	TRBV7-9	NA	NA	TGTGCCAGCAGGTCCACCGGGCTTGAGCAGTACTTC	CASRSTGLEQYF
TRBJ2-1	TRBV28	NA	NA	TGTGCCAGCAGTTTTTTTTTGGGGGTTATGGATGAGCAGTTCTTC	CASSFFLGVMDEQFF
TRBJ1-4	TRBV6-1	NA	NA	TGTGCCAGCAGACAGACGGCCACAAAACTGTTTTTT	CASRQTATKLFF
TRBJ2-7	TRBV7-2	NA	TRBD2	TGTGCCAGCAGCTCCGGCCCCCCGCGGCTAGCGGGAGTCTACGAGCAGTACTTC	CASSSGPPRLAGVYEQYF
TRBJ2-1	TRBV6-1	NA	NA	TGTGCCAGCATGGGATCTTATGAGCAGTTCTTC	CASMGSYEQFF
TRBJ2-5	TRBV11-2	NA	NA	TGTGCCAGCAGCTTTCTTAGGACAGACCAAGAGACCCAGTACTTC	CASSFLRTDQETQYF